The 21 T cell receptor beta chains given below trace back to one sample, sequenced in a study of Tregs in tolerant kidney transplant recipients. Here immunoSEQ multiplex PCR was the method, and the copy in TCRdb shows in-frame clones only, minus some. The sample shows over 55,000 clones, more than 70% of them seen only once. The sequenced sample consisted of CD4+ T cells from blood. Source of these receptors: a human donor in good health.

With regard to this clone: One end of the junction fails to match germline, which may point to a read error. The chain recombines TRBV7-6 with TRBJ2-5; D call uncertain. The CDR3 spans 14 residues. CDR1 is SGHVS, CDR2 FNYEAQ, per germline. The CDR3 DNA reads TGTGCCGGCAGCCCGAGGAAGGTCGGGGAGACCCAGTACTTC. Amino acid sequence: CAGSPRKVGETQYF.

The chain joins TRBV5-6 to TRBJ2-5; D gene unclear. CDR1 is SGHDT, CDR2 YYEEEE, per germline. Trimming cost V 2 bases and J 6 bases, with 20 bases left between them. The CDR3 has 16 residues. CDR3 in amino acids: CASSFLSPSVGKTQYF. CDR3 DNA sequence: TGTGCCAGCAGCTTTCTCTCCCCTTCGGTCGGAAAGACCCAGTACTTC.

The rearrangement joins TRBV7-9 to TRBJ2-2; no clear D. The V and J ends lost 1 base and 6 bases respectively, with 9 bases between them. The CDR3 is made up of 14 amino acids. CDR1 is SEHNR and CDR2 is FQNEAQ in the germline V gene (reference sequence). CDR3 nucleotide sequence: TGTGCCAGCAGCTTAGGTCTGAGATCCGGGGAGCTGTTTTTT. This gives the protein CASSLGLRSGELFF. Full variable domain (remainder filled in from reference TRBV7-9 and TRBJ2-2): DTGVSQNPRHKITKRGQNVTFRCDPISEHNRLYWYRQTLGQGPEFLTYFQNEAQLEKSRLLSDRFSAERPKGSFSTLEIQRTEQGDSAMYLCASSLGLRSGELFFGEGSRLTVL.

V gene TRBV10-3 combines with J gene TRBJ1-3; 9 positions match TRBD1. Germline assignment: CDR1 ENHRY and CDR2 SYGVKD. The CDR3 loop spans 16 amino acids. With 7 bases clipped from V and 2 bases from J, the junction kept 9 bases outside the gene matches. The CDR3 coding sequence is TGTGCCATCACCCGAGAAAGGACAGGGGCTGGAAACACCATATATTTT. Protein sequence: CAITRERTGAGNTIYF.

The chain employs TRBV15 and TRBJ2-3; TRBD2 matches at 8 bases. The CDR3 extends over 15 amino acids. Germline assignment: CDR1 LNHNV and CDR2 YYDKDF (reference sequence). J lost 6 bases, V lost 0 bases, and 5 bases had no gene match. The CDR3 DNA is TGTGCCACCAGCAGAGAGAGCGGGAGTGGGGATACGCAGTATTTT. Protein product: CATSRESGSGDTQYF.

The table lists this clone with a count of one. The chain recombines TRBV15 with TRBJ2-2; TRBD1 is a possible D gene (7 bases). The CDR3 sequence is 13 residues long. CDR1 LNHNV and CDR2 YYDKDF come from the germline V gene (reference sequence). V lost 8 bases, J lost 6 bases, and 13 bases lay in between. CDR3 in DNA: TGTGCCACCGGAGGGGGCGCGTCCGGGGAGCTGTTTTTT. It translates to CATGGGASGELFF.

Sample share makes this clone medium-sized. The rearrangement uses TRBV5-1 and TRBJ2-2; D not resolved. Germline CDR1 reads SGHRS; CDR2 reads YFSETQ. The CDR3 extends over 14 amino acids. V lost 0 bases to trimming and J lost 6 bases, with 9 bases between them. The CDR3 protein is CASSLGAAAGELFF. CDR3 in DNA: TGCGCCAGCAGCTTGGGCGCAGCCGCCGGGGAGCTGTTTTTT.

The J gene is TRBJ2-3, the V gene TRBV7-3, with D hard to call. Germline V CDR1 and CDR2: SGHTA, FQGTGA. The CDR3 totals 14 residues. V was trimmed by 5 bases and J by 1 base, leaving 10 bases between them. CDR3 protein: CASSRVGGTDTQYF. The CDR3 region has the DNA TGTGCCAGCAGCCGAGTTGGGGGCACAGATACGCAGTATTTT. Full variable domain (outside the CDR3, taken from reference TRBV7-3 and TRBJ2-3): GAGVSQTPSNKVTEKGKYVELRCDPISGHTALYWYRQSLGQGPEFLIYFQGTGAADDSGLPNDRFFAVRPEGSVSTLKIQRTERGDSAVYLCASSRVGGTDTQYFGPGTRLTVL.

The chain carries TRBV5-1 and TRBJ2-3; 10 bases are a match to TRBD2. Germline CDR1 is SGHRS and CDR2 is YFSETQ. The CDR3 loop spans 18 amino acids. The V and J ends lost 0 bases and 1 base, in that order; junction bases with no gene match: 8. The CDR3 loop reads CASSLATLAGEGTDTQYF. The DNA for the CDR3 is TGCGCCAGCAGCTTGGCCACTCTAGCGGGAGAGGGCACAGATACGCAGTATTTT.

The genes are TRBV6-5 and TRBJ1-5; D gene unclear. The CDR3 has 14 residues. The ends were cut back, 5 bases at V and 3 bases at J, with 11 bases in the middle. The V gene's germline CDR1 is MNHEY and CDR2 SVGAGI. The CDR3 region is CASSPRRDNQPQHF. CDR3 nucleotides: TGTGCCAGCAGTCCGAGACGGGACAATCAGCCCCAGCATTTT.

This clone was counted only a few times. The CDR3 DNA reads as TGCGCCAGCAGCCTGTGGGGTGAGGCAGATACGCAGTATTTT. It yields the protein CASSLWGEADTQYF. J is TRBJ2-3 and V is TRBV5-1, with D hard to call. CDR1 is SGHRS, CDR2 YFSETQ, per germline. V was shortened by 4 bases and J by 4 bases, with 13 bases between the two germline ends. The CDR3 spans 14 residues.

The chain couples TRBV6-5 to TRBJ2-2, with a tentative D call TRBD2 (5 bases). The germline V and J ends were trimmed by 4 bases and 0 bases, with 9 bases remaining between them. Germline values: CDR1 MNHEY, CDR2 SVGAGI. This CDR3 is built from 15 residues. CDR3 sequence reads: CASSWENPNTGELFF. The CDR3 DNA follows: TGTGCCAGCAGTTGGGAGAATCCGAACACCGGGGAGCTGTTTTTT.

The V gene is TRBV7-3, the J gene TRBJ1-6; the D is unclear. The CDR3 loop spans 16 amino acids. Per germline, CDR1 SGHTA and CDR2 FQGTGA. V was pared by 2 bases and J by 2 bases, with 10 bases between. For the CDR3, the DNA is TGTGCCAGCAGCTTATTCCCCGCCGCCTATAATTCACCCCTCCACTTT. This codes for CASSLFPAAYNSPLHF.

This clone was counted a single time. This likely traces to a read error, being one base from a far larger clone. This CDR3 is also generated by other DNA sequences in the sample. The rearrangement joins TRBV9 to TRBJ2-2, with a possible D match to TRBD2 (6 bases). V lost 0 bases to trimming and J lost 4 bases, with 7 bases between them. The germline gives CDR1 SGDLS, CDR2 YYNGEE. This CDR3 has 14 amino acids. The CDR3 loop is CASSVDGGTGELFF. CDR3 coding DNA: TGTGCCAGCAGCGTAGACGGGGGCACCGGGGAGCTGTTTTTT.

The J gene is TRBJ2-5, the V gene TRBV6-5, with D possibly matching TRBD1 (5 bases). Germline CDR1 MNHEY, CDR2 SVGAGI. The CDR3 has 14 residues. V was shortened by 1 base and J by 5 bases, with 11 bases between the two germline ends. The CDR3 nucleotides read TGTGCCAGCAGTTACTTATCCAGGGATGAGACCCAGTACTTC. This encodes CASSYLSRDETQYF.

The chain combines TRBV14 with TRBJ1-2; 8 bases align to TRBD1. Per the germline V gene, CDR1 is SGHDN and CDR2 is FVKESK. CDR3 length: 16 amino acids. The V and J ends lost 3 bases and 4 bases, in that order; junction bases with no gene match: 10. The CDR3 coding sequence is TGTGCCAGCAGCCACACTATAGGGACAGGCGTCTATGGCTACACCTTC. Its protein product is CASSHTIGTGVYGYTF.

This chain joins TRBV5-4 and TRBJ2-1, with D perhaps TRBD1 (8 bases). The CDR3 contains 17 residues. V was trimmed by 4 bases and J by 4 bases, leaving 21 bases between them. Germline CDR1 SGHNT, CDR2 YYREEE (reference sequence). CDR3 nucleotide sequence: TGTGCCAGCAGCCCGTTGCAGGGGGCGGGGGAATACAATGAGCAGTTCTTC. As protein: CASSPLQGAGEYNEQFF.

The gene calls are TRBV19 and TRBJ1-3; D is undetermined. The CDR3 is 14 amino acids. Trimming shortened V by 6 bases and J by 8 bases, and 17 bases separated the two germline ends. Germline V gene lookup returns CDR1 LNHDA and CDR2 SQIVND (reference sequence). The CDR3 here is CASSPRAVGDTIYF. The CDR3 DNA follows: TGTGCCAGTAGCCCGAGGGCGGTGGGAGACACCATATATTTT.

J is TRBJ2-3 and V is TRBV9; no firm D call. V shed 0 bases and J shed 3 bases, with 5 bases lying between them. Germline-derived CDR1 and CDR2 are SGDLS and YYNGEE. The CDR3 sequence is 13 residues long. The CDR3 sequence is CASSVEQTDTQYF. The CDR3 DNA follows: TGTGCCAGCAGCGTAGAGCAGACAGATACGCAGTATTTT. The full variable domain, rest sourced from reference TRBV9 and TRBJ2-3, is DSGVTQTPKHLITATGQRVTLRCSPRSGDLSVYWYQQSLDQGLQFLIQYYNGEERAKGNILERFSAQQFPDLHSELNLSSLELGDSALYFCASSVEQTDTQYFGPGTRLTVL.

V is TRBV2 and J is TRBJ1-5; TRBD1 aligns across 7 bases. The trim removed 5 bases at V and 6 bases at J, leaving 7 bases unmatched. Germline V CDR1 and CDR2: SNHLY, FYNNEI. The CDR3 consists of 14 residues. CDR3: CASSTTGFGQPQHF. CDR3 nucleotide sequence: TGTGCCAGCAGTACGACAGGGTTCGGTCAGCCCCAGCATTTT.

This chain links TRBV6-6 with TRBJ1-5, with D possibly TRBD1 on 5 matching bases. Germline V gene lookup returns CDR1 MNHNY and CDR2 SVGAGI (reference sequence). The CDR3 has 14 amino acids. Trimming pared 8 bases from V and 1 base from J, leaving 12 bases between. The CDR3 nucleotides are TGTGCCAGCGTGGGAGCAGGGAGCAATCAGCCCCAGCATTTT. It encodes CASVGAGSNQPQHF.